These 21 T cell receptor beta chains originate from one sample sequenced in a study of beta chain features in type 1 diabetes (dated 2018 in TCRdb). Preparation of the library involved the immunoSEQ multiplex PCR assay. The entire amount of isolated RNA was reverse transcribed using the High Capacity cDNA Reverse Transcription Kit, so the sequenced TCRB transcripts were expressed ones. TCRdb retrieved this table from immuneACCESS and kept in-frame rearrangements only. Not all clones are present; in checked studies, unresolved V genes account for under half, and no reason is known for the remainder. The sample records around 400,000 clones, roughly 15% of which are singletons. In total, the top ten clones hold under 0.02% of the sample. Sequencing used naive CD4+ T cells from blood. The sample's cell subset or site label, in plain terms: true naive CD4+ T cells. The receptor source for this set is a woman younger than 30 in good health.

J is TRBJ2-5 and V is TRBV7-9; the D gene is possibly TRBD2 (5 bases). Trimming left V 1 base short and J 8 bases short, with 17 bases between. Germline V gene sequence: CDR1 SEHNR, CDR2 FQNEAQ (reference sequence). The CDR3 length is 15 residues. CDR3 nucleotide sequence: TGTGCCAGCAGCTTAGAGAGGGTTTCCCAAGGTACCCAGTACTTC. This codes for CASSLERVSQGTQYF.

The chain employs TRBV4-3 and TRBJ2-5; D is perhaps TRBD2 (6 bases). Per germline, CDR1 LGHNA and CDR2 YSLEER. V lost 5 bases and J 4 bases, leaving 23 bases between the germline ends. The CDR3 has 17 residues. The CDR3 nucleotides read TGCGCCAGCAGCGAAGTATACGCGGGGAGCTTAGGAGAGACCCAGTACTTC. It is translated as CASSEVYAGSLGETQYF.

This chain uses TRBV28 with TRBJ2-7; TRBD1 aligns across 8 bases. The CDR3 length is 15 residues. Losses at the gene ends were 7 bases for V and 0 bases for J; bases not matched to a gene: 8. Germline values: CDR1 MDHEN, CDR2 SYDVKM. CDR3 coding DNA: TGTGCCAGCATTTCCGGACAGGGCTTCTCCTACGAGCAGTACTTC. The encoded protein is CASISGQGFSYEQYF.

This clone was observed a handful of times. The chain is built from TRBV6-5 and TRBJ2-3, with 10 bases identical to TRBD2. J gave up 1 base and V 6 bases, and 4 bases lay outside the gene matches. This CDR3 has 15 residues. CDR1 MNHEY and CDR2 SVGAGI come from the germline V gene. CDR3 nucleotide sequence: TGTGCCAGCAGCCTAGCGGGAGCGGGCACAGATACGCAGTATTTT. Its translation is CASSLAGAGTDTQYF.

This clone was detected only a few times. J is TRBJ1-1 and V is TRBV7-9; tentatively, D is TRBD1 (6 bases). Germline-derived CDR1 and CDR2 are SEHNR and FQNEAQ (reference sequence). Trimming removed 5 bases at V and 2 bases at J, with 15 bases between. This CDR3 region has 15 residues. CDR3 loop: CASSLTGHRNTEAFF. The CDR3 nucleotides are TGTGCCAGCAGCCTTACGGGACACCGAAACACTGAAGCTTTCTTT.

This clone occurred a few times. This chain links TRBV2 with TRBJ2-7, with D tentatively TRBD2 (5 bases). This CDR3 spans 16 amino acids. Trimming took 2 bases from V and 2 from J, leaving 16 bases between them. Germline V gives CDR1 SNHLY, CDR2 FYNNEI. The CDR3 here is CASSENLVGGTYEQYF. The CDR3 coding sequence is TGTGCCAGCAGTGAAAACTTGGTAGGAGGTACCTACGAGCAGTACTTC.

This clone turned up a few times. CDR3 nucleotide sequence: TGCAGCGTTCGGGTAGCGGTAGCCTCCTACGAGCAGTACTTC. Translated: CSVRVAVASYEQYF. V and J are TRBV29-1 and TRBJ2-7, with D perhaps matching TRBD2 (6 bases). The V gene's germline CDR1 is SQVTM and CDR2 ANQGSEA. The CDR3 totals 14 residues. V lost 5 bases and J lost 0, with 14 bases in between.

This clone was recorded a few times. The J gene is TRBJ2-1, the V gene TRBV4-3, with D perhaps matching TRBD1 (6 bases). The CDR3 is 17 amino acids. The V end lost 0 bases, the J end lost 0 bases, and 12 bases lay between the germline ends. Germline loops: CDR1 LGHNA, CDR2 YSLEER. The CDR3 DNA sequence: TGCGCCAGCAGCCAAGATACAGGGAGTAGCTCCTACAATGAGCAGTTCTTC. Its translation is CASSQDTGSSSYNEQFF.

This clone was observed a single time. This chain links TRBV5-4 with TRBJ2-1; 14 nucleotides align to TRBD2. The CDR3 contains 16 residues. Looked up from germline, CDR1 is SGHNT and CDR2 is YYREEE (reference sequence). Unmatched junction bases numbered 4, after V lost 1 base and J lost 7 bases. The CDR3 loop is CASSLPGTSGRNEQFF. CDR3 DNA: TGTGCCAGCAGCTTGCCCGGGACTAGCGGGAGAAATGAGCAGTTCTTC.

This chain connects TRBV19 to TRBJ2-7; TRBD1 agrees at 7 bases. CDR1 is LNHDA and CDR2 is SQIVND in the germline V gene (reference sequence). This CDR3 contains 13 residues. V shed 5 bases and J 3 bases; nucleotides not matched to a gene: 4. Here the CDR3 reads CASSVQGVYEQYF. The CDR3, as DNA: TGTGCCAGTAGTGTGCAGGGGGTCTACGAGCAGTACTTC.

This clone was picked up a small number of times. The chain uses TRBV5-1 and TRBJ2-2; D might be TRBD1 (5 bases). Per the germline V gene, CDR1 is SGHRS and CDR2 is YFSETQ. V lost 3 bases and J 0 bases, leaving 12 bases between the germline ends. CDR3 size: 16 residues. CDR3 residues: CASSSQTETNTGELFF. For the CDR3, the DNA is TGCGCCAGCAGCTCTCAGACAGAAACGAACACCGGGGAGCTGTTTTTT.

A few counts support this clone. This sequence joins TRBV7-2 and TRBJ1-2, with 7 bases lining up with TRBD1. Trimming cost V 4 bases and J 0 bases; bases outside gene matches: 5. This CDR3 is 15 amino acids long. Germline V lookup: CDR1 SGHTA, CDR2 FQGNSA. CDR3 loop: CASSSWDRANYGYTF. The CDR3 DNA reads TGTGCCAGCAGCTCCTGGGACAGAGCTAACTATGGCTACACCTTC.

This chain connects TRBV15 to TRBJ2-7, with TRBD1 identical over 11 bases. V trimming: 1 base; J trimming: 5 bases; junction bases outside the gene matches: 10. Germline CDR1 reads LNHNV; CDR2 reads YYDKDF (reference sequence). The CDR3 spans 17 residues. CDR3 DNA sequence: TGTGCCACCAGCAGAGGTACCGGGACAGGGGGTATTCACGAGCAGTACTTC. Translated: CATSRGTGTGGIHEQYF. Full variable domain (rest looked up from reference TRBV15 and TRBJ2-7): DAMVIQNPRYQVTQFGKPVTLSCSQTLNHNVMYWYQQKSSQAPKLLFHYYDKDFNNEADTPDNFQSRRPNTSFCFLDIRSPGLGDTAMYLCATSRGTGTGGIHEQYFGPGTRLTVT.

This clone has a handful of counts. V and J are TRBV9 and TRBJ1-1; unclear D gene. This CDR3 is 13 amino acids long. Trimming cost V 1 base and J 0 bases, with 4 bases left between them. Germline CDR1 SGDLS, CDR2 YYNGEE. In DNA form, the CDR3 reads TGTGCCAGCAGCGTAAGCCTGAACACTGAAGCTTTCTTT. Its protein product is CASSVSLNTEAFF. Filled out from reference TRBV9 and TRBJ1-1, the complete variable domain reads DSGVTQTPKHLITATGQRVTLRCSPRSGDLSVYWYQQSLDQGLQFLIQYYNGEERAKGNILERFSAQQFPDLHSELNLSSLELGDSALYFCASSVSLNTEAFFGQGTRLTVV.

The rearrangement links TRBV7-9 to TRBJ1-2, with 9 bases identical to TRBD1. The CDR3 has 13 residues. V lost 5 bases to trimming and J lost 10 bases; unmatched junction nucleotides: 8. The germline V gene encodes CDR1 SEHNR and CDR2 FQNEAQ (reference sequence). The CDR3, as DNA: TGTGCCAGCAGCCTCCGGGACAGGGTCGACTACACCTTC. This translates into CASSLRDRVDYTF.

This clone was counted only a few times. CDR3 sequence (DNA): TGCAGCGTTGGGGGATTGGGACAGGGCCACTACGAGCAGTACTTC. Translated: CSVGGLGQGHYEQYF. The rearrangement links TRBV29-1 to TRBJ2-7; 9 positions agree with TRBD1. This CDR3 comprises 15 residues. V lost 4 bases to trimming and J lost 3 bases; unmatched junction nucleotides: 10. The germline CDR1 and CDR2 sequences are SQVTM and ANQGSEA.

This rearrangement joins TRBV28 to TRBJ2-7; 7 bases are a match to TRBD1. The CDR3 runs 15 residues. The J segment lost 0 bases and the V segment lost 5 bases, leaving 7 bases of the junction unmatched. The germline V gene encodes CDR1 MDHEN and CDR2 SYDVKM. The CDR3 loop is CASSPWGQNSYEQYF. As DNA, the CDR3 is TGTGCCAGCAGTCCGTGGGGACAGAACTCCTACGAGCAGTACTTC.

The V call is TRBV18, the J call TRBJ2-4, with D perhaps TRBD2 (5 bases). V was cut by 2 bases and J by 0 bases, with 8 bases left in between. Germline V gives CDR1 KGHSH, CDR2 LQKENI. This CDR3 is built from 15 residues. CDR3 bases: TGTGCCAGCTCACCAGGACTGATAGCCAAAAACATTCAGTACTTC. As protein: CASSPGLIAKNIQYF.

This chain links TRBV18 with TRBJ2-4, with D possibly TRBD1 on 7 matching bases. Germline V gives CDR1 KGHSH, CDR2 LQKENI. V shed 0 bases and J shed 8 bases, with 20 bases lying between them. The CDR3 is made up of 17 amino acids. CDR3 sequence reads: CASSPPGRGARGDIQYF. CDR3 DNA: TGTGCCAGCTCACCACCGGGCAGGGGGGCTCGCGGGGACATTCAGTACTTC.

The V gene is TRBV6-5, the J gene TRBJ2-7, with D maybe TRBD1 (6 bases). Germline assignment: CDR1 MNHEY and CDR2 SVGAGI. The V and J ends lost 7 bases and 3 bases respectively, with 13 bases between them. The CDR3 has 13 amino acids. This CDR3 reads CASTSGAGYEQYF. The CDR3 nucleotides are TGTGCCAGCACATCAGGGGCGGGCTACGAGCAGTACTTC.

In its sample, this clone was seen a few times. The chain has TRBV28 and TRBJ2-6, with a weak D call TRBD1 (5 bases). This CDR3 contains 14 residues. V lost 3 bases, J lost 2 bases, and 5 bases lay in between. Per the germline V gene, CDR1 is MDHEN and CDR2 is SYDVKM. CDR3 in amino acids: CASSLTAGANVLTF. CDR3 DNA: TGTGCCAGCAGTTTGACAGCTGGGGCCAACGTCCTGACTTTC.